A selection of T cell receptor beta chains follows, all from one sample in a study of OX40 agonist ivuxolimab in advanced cancers. The protocol was immunoSEQ multiplex PCR, while the TCRdb copy is restricted to in-frame clones and leaves out a portion. The sample includes about 73,000 clones, approximately 90% of them seen just once. The sequenced sample was CD4+ or CD8+ T cells sorted from blood, obtained in a trial of the OX40 agonist ivuxolimab. The source is an adult with an advanced solid tumor such as melanoma, head and neck, liver or kidney cancer. Both conserved end residues are part of each CDR3. D genes are given only for firm matches. The size entry is marked missing in some rows and otherwise reads once, few, many or a size class.

>.|TRBJ2-3|.|TRBV10-3
TGTGCCATCACCGATGGGGGGTCCGGAGATACGCAGTATTTT
CAITDGGSGDTQYF
>.|TRBJ2-7|.|TRBV27
TGTGCCAGCAGTTTCGAAGGGGGTTGGGGGAACGAGCAGTACTTC
CASSFEGGWGNEQYF
>.|TRBJ2-3|.|TRBV7-8
TGTGCCAGCAGCCCCAATAGACTGGGTAGCACAGATACGCAGTATTTT
CASSPNRLGSTDTQYF
>.|TRBJ2-7|TRBD1|TRBV7-9
TGTGCCAGCAGCTTAGCTCCCCCGGGACAGGGTAACTACGAGCAGTACTTC
CASSLAPPGQGNYEQYF
>.|TRBJ2-1|.|TRBV12-5
TGTGCTAGTGGTTCGCCCGGCGGTGAGGTAGCACTGTTGAGCTCCTACAATGAGCAGTTCTTC
CASGSPGGEVALLSSYNEQFF
>.|TRBJ2-5|TRBD2|TRBV11-3
TGTGCCAGCAGCTTAGGGGCTAGCGGGAGAGGAATGGAGACCCAGTACTTC
CASSLGASGRGMETQYF
>.|TRBJ2-3|.|TRBV7-2
TGTGCCAGCAGCCCGGACTATCTTAGCACAGATACGCAGTATTTT
CASSPDYLSTDTQYF
>.|TRBJ2-5|.|TRBV14
TGTGCCAGCAGCCACCGGGTTCAACAAGAGACCCAGTACTTC
CASSHRVQQETQYF
>.|TRBJ2-7|.|TRBV12-5
TGTGCTAGTGAGCAGACGGTAGCCTACGAGCAGTACTTC
CASEQTVAYEQYF
>.|TRBJ2-7|.|TRBV11-1
TGTGCCAGCACCTCTTCCGGACCCTACGAGCAGTACTTC
CASTSSGPYEQYF
>.|TRBJ2-1|TRBD2|TRBV10-1
TGCGCCAGCAGTGAGGTTGCGGGAGGGCCCACGTATGAGCAGTTCTTC
CASSEVAGGPTYEQFF
>.|TRBJ2-3|TRBD2|TRBV19
TGTGCCAGTAGTGGGGCTAGCGGGGGCAACACAGATACGCAGTATTTT
CASSGASGGNTDTQYF
>.|TRBJ1-1|.|TRBV5-1
TGCGCCAGCAGCTGGAACAGGGACGAAGCTTTCTTT
CASSWNRDEAFF
>.|TRBJ2-5|TRBD1|TRBV5-1
TGCGCCAGCAGCTACGGACAGGGGACGGTAAAGACCCAGTACTTC
CASSYGQGTVKTQYF
>once|TRBJ2-1|TRBD2|TRBV19
TGTGCCAGTAGTATAGGCCCTAGCGGGAGTGGCAATGAGCAGTTCTTC
CASSIGPSGSGNEQFF
>.|TRBJ1-2|TRBD1|TRBV4-2
TGTGCCAGCAGCCCCGGGACAGGAGGGAATTATGGCTACACCTTC
CASSPGTGGNYGYTF
>.|TRBJ1-4|.|TRBV19
TGTGCCAGTAGTATCCGGCGGACAGCTCCTAATGAAAAACTGTTTTTT
CASSIRRTAPNEKLFF
>once|TRBJ2-7|TRBD2|TRBV2
TGTGCCAGCAGTGAAGCACGGTCCCGAGGGACTAGCGGGCCTGGGCAGTACTTC
CASSEARSRGTSGPGQYF
>.|TRBJ2-3|.|TRBV11-2
TGTGCCAGCAGCTTAGATCGTGTGCCTAGCGCACACACAGATACGCAGTATTTT
CASSLDRVPSAHTDTQYF
>once|TRBJ1-4|.|TRBV4-3
TGCGCCAGCAGCCGGGCTGCCGGCTCCTTTAATGAAAAACTGTTTTTT
CASSRAAGSFNEKLFF
>.|TRBJ2-1|.|TRBV5-1
TGCGCCAGCAGCTTGGAATACGGGGCGAGCTCCTACAATGAGCAGTTCTTC
CASSLEYGASSYNEQFF
>.|TRBJ2-1|TRBD2|TRBV11-3
TGTGCCAGCGCCCAGCGGGACGTTAATGAGCAGTTCTTC
CASAQRDVNEQFF
>.|TRBJ2-5|TRBD2|TRBV7-2
TGTGCCAGCAGTGTGAGCGGGAGCGAAGAGACCCAGTACTTC
CASSVSGSEETQYF
>.|TRBJ2-7|.|TRBV4-2
TGTGCCAGCAGCCAAGATAGAAGTATCTCCTACGAGCAGTACTTC
CASSQDRSISYEQYF
>few|TRBJ1-5|.|TRBV4-1
TGCGCCAGCAGCCAAGATCCCAATCAGCCCCAGCATTTT
CASSQDPNQPQHF
>.|TRBJ1-1|.|TRBV11-1
TGTGCCAGCAGCTTAGGGGAGAACACTGAAGCTTTCTTT
CASSLGENTEAFF
>.|TRBJ2-1|TRBD2|TRBV11-2
TGTGCCAGCAGCTCCGGGACTAGCGGGAGGAATGAGCAGTTCTTC
CASSSGTSGRNEQFF
>.|TRBJ2-2|TRBD2|TRBV5-1
TGCGCCAGCAGCTATAGCGGGGGTACCGGGGAGCTGTTTTTT
CASSYSGGTGELFF
>.|TRBJ2-2|.|TRBV27
TGTGCCAGCAGTTTAAGGCGGGGCACCGGGGAGCTGTTTTTT
CASSLRRGTGELFF
>.|TRBJ2-7|.|TRBV25-1
TGTGCCAGCAGTGCCTTTGGGCTGTCCGAGCAGTACTTC
CASSAFGLSEQYF
>.|TRBJ2-3|.|TRBV30
TGTGCCAACCTAGGAGGCACAGATACGCAGTATTTT
CANLGGTDTQYF
>.|TRBJ1-3|.|TRBV19
TGTGCCAGTAGTATAGGACAGTCATCTGGAAACACCATATATTTT
CASSIGQSSGNTIYF
>.|TRBJ2-5|.|TRBV6-5
TGTGCCAGCAGTTACTTCGGGGGCTACGGGGGAGAGACCCAGTACTTC
CASSYFGGYGGETQYF
>.|TRBJ2-7|.|TRBV5-1
TGCGCCAGCGCCCTCAGCCCGGGAGCGTACGAGCAGTACTTC
CASALSPGAYEQYF
>.|TRBJ2-5|TRBD2|TRBV10-2
TGCGCCAGCAGACTGAGCGGGAGGGCCGGAAGAGAGACCCAGTACTTC
CASRLSGRAGRETQYF
>.|TRBJ2-3|.|TRBV27
TGTGCCAGCACCTCCGTGATAGCGGGCACAGATACGCAGTATTTT
CASTSVIAGTDTQYF
>.|TRBJ2-7|TRBD2|TRBV5-6
TGTGCCAGCAGCCTCCGGGAACCGGCGGGGGGCTACGAGCAGTACTTC
CASSLREPAGGYEQYF
>.|TRBJ1-5|.|TRBV28
TGTGCCAGCAGTAGAGGGGGTAGCAATCAGCCCCAGCATTTT
CASSRGGSNQPQHF
>.|TRBJ2-3|.|TRBV10-1
TGCGCCAGCAGTGCCCAGTTATCGGGCACAGATACGCAGTATTTT
CASSAQLSGTDTQYF
>.|TRBJ1-1|TRBD1|TRBV19
TGTGCCAGTAGGCGACAGGGGACTGAAGCTTTCTTT
CASRRQGTEAFF
>once|TRBJ1-1|TRBD1|TRBV2
TGTGCCAGCAGTGAGAGACAGGGGTGGTACACTGAAGCTTTCTTT
CASSERQGWYTEAFF
>.|TRBJ2-3|TRBD2|TRBV7-2
TGTGCCAGCAGCTTGGGACTAGCCCCAAGGGGCACAGATACGCAGTATTTT
CASSLGLAPRGTDTQYF
>.|TRBJ2-1|.|TRBV25-1
TGTGCCTTGAGGGGTAATGAGCAGTTCTTC
CALRGNEQFF
>.|TRBJ2-1|TRBD2|TRBV14
TGTGCCAGCAGCCAAGATTGGGGACTAGCGGGGGACAATGAGCAGTTCTTC
CASSQDWGLAGDNEQFF